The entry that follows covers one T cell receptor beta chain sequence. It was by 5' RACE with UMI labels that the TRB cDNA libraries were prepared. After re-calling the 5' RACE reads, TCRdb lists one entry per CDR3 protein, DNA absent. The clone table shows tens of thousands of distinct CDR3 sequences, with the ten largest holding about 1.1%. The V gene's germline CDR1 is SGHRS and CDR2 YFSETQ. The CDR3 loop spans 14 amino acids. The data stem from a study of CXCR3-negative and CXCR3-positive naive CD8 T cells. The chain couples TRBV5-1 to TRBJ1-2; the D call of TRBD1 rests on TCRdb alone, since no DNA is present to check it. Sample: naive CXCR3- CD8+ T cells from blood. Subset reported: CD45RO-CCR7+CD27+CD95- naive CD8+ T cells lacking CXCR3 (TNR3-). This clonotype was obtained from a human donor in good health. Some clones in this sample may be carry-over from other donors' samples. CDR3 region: CASRTEGADYGYTF.